This T cell receptor (beta chain) comes out of a study of Graves' ophthalmopathy and Graves' hyperthyroidism. Study as a whole: There was a collection of peripheral blood at initial diagnosis, before any treatment.

Out of around 10 ml of fresh peripheral blood, PBMCs were obtained. The V end was cut by 3 bases, the J end by 3 bases, with 12 bases between. The CDR3 covers 14 residues. The authors amplified TCR beta CDR3 regions from RNA transcripts. The first round was an RT-PCR with HTBI primers, and the second round was a multiplex PCR. In TCRdb, the multiplex PCR reads were re-called with MiXCR into one record per CDR3 protein. The sample consists of 400,000 or so distinct CDR3 sequences, 15% of them appearing once. Sample: peripheral blood. The chain has TRBV12-3 or TRBV12-4 and TRBJ2-7; D remains ambiguous. The sequence was collected from a woman under 30 with stable Graves' hyperthyroidism. The CDR3 loop reads CASSFGDNYYEQYF. The CDR3 DNA reads TGTGCCAGCAGTTTTGGGGATAATTACTACGAGCAGTACTTC.